This paragraph covers one T cell receptor (beta chain) sequence. The data derive from a study of blood T cell repertoires in COVID-19. Background on the study: Specimens from acute and convalescent COVID-19 originated in the United States, Italy and Spain. In each case, the material was cDNA or gDNA derived from T cells, B-cell-depleted T cells, or PBMCs.

Sequencing used immunoSEQ multiplex PCR; TCRdb keeps in-frame clones, though not all of them. Here the sample spans a few hundred thousand clones, around 90% being singletons. This CDR3 has 15 amino acids. Germline CDR1 reads LGHNA; CDR2 reads YNFKEQ. Trimming took off 0 bases at V and 4 bases at J, with 10 bases between the two ends. The chain links TRBV4-2 to TRBJ1-3; unclear D gene. Specimen: peripheral blood. The TCR was taken from a woman aged 45-65 years who had recovered from COVID-19. The CDR3 nucleotides are TGTGCCAGCAGCCAAGAGGAGGGAGACGGAAACACCATATATTTT. It encodes CASSQEEGDGNTIYF.